In its sample, the clone carrying this TCR beta chain was seen many times. Antigen specificity is unknown. The sample is drawn from a study of T cell repertoires in cytomegalovirus infection. Study at large: Public signatures in TCR beta pointed to CMV infection and matching HLA type. Points from the study as a whole: There were carriers of CMV plus the relevant HLA, and cumulative public TCR beta family frequency identified them. In two of eight donors, the top clonotype was HLA-C-restricted CMV-specific.

TCRdb itself ran the reads through MiXCR, one entry per CDR3 protein. In the table there are approximately 240,000 distinct CDR3 sequences, over 9% of which are singletons. The source material was PBMCs. The clonotype was recovered from a human donor in good health (CMV status not recorded). Some clones in this sample may be carry-over from other donors' samples.

This CDR3 reads CASSLTAGSNQPQHF. CDR3 nucleotide sequence: TGTGCCAGCAGCTTAACAGCCGGTAGCAATCAGCCCCAGCATTTT. The chain couples TRBV7-6 to TRBJ1-5; D is uncertain. The germline V and J ends were trimmed by 2 bases and 0 bases, with 8 bases remaining between them. Germline loops: CDR1 SGHVS, CDR2 FNYEAQ. This CDR3 region has 15 residues.